This T cell receptor beta chain was sequenced for a study of a mutant IDH1 vaccine in newly diagnosed glioma. Sequenced by immunoSEQ multiplex PCR; TCRdb stores in-frame clones only, minus some. This table has 50,000 to 75,000 clones, about 81% appearing once. A word on this clone: Its cognate antigen is unknown.

Sample time point: week 5, during vaccination. Vaccine doses each comprised 300 ug of mutant IDH1 20-mer peptide, with topical imiquimod. CDR3 length: 12 amino acids. V dropped 6 bases and J dropped 3 bases, with 9 bases sitting between them. Germline-derived CDR1 and CDR2 are MDHEN and SYDVKM. Material: PBMCs, obtained from a glioma patient whose treatment included an IDH1 peptide vaccine. This clonotype originated in a woman aged 45-59 years with glioma. The V call is TRBV28, the J call TRBJ2-7; D gene ambiguous. Written as DNA, the CDR3 is TGTGCCAGCAGGGCCGTAGGCTACGAGCAGTACTTC. Protein sequence: CASRAVGYEQYF.